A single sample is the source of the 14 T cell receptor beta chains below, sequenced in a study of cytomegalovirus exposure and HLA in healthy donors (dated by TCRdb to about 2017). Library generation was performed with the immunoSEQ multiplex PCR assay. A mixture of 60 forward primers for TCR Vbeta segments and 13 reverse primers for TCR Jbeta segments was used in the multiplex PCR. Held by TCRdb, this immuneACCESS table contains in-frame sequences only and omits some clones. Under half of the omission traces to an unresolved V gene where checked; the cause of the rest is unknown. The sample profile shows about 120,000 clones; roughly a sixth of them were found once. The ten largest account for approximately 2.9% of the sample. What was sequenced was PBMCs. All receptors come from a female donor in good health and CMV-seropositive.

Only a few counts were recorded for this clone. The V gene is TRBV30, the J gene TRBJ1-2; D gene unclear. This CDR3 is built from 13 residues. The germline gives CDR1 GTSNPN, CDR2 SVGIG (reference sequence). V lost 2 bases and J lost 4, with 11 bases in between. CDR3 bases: TGTGCCTGGAGTCCTTGGCAGGCCTATGGCTACACCTTC. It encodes CAWSPWQAYGYTF.

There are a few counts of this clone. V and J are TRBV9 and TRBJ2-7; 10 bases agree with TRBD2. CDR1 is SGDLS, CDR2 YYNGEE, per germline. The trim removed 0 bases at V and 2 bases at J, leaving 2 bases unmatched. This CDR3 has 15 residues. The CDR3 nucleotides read TGTGCCAGCAGCGTAGATCTAGCGGGAGCCTACGAGCAGTACTTC. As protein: CASSVDLAGAYEQYF.

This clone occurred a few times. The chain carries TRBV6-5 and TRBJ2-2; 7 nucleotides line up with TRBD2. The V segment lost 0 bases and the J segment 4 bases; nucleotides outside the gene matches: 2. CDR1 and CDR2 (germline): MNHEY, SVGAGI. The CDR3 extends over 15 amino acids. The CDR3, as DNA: TGTGCCAGCAGTTACTCGCTAGCGGTCACCGGGGAGCTGTTTTTT. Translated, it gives CASSYSLAVTGELFF.

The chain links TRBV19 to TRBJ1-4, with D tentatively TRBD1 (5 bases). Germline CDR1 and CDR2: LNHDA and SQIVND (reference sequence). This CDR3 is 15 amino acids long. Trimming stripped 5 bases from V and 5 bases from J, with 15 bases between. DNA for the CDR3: TGTGCCAGTAGTGCGGGGGACGGAGGAAATGAAAAACTGTTTTTT. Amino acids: CASSAGDGGNEKLFF.

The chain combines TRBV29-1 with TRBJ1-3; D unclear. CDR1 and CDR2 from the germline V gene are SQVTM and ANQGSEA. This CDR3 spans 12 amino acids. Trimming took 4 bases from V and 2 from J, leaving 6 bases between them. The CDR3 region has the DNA TGCAGCGTTGGAACTCCTGGAAACACCATATATTTT. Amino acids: CSVGTPGNTIYF.

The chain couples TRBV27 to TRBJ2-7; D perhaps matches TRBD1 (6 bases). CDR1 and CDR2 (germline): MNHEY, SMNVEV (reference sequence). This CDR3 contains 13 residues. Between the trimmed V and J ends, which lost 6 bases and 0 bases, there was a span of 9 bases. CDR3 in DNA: TGTGCCAGCAGCAGACAGGACTCCTACGAGCAGTACTTC. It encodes CASSRQDSYEQYF.

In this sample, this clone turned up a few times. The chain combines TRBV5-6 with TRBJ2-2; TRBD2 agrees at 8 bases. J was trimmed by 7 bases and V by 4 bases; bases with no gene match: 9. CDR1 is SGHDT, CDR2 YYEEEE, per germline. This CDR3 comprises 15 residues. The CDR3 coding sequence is TGTGCCAGCAGCGGGGGACTAGATTTTAACGGGGAGCTGTTTTTT. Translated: CASSGGLDFNGELFF. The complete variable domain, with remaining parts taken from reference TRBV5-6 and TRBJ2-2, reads DAGVTQSPTHLIKTRGQQVTLRCSPKSGHDTVSWYQQALGQGPQFIFQYYEEEERQRGNFPDRFSGHQFPNYSSELNVNALLLGDSALYLCASSGGLDFNGELFFGEGSRLTVL.

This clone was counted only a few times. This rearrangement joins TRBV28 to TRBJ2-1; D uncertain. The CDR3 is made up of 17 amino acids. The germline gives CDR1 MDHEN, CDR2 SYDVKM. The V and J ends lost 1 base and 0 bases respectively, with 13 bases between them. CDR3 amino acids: CASSLSTPPSSYNEQFF. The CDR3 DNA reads TGTGCCAGCAGTTTATCCACACCGCCTAGCTCCTACAATGAGCAGTTCTTC.

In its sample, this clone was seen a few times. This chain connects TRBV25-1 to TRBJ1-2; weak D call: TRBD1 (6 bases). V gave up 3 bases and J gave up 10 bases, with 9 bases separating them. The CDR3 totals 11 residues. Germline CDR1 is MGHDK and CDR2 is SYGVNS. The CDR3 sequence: CASSEYRDYTF. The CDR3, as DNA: TGTGCCAGCAGTGAGTACAGGGACTACACCTTC.

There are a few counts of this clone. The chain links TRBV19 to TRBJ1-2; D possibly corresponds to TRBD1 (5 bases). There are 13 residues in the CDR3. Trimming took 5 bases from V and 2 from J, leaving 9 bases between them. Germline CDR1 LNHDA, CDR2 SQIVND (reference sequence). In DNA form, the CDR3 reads TGTGCCAGTAGTGTCCAGGGAAACTATGGCTACACCTTC. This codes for CASSVQGNYGYTF.

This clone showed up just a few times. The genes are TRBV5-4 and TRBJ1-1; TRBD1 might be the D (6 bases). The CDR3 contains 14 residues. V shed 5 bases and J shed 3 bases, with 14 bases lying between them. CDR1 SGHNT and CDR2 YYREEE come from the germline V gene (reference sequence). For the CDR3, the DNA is TGTGCCAGCAGACCCACAGGGTACGACACTGAAGCTTTCTTT. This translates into CASRPTGYDTEAFF.

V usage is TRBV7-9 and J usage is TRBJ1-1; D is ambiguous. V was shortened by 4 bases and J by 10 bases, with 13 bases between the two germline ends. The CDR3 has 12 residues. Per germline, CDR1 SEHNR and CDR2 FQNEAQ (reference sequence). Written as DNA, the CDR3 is TGTGCCAGCAGCTACAAGGACTTAGCAGCTTTCTTT. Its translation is CASSYKDLAAFF.

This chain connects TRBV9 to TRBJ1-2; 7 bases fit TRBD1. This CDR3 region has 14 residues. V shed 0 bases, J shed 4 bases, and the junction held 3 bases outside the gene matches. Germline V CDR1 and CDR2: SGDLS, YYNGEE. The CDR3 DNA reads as TGTGCCAGCAGCGTAGGAGGGACAGTCTATGGCTACACCTTC. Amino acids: CASSVGGTVYGYTF.

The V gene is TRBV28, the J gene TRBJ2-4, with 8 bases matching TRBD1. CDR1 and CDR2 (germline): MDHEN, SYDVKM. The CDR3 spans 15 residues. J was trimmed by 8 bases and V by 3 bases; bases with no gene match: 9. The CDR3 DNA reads TGTGCCAGCAGTTTTTTACAGGGGGATACGGACATTCAGTACTTC. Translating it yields CASSFLQGDTDIQYF.